The clone carrying this TCR beta chain was seen a handful of times. No antigen is known for it. The sequenced template was cDNA made from the entire isolated RNA. Assay: immunoSEQ multiplex PCR; the TCRdb copy retains only in-frame clones and omits some. The repertoire consists of some 200,000 clones, with about 11% occurring once and the leading ten covering 1% to 1.5%. Each sorted fraction was over 98% pure. The germline V gene has CDR1 GTSNPN and CDR2 SVGIG (reference sequence). The CDR3 covers 12 residues. The data are from a study of beta chain features in type 1 diabetes. Broader study findings: TCRB CDR3 length was moderately but significantly reduced in all four CD4+ subsets of Type 1 diabetes patients. Researchers caution that PCR might favor shorter templates, equally among patients and controls.

Sequenced input: central memory CD4+ T cells from blood. The chain links TRBV30 to TRBJ2-5, with 9 bases lining up with TRBD1. The closer fit of TRBJ2-7 to the DNA end suggests the J call may be wrong. The receptor was derived from a man aged 18-30 years in good health. The CDR3 loop is CAWSPTGGEQYF. CDR3 bases: TGTGCCTGGAGCCCGACAGGGGGCGAGCAGTACTTC.